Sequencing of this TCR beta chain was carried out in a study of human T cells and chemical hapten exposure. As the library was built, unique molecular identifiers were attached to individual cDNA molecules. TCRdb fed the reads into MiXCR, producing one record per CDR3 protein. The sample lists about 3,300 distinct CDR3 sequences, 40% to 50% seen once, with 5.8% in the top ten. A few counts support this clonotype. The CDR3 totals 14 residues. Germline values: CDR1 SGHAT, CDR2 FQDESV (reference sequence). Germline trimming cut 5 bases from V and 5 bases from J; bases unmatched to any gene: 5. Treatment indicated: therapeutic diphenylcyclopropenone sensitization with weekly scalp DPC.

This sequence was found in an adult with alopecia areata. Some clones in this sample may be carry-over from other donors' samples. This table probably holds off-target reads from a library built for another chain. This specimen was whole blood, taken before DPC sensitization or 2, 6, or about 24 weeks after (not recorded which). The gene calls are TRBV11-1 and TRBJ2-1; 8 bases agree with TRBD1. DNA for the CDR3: TGTGCCAGCAGCCGCGACAGGGGAGACAATGAGCAGTTCTTC. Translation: CASSRDRGDNEQFF.